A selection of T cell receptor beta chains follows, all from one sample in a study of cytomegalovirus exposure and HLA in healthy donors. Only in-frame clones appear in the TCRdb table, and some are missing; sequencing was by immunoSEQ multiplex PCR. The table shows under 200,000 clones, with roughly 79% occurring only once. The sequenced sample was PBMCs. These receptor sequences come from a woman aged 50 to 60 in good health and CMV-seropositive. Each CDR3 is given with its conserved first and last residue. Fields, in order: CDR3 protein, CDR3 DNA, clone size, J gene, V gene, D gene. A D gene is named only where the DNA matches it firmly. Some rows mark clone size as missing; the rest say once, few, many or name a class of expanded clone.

CDR3aa: CASSSSGSSSYNEQFF
CDR3nt: TGTGCCAGCAGCTCCAGCGGGAGCAGCTCCTACAATGAGCAGTTCTTC
abundance: -
j_gene: TRBJ2-1
v_gene: TRBV7-2
d_gene: TRBD2

CDR3aa: CASREDRVGYEQYF
CDR3nt: TGTGCCAGCAGGGAAGACAGGGTAGGATACGAGCAGTACTTC
abundance: -
j_gene: TRBJ2-7
v_gene: TRBV6-5
d_gene: TRBD1

CDR3aa: CASSSQQGLGNEQFF
CDR3nt: TGTGCCAGCAGCTCACAACAGGGTCTGGGCAATGAGCAGTTCTTC
abundance: -
j_gene: TRBJ2-1
v_gene: TRBV7-3
d_gene: -

CDR3aa: CASSQASGAGELFF
CDR3nt: TGCGCCAGCAGCCAAGCCTCAGGGGCCGGGGAGCTGTTTTTT
abundance: -
j_gene: TRBJ2-2
v_gene: TRBV4-3
d_gene: -

CDR3aa: CASSPFGRGGEKLFF
CDR3nt: TGTGCCAGCAGCCCCTTTGGCCGGGGAGGTGAAAAACTGTTTTTT
abundance: -
j_gene: TRBJ1-4
v_gene: TRBV5-6
d_gene: -

CDR3aa: CASSPRDRGEDTQYF
CDR3nt: TGTGCCAGCAGCCCCCGGGACAGGGGGGAGGATACGCAGTATTTT
abundance: -
j_gene: TRBJ2-3
v_gene: TRBV4-2
d_gene: TRBD1

CDR3aa: CASSLVGSNGNTIYF
CDR3nt: TGTGCCAGCAGCTTAGTGGGCAGCAATGGAAACACCATATATTTT
abundance: -
j_gene: TRBJ1-3
v_gene: TRBV7-2
d_gene: -

CDR3aa: CASSALAGATQYF
CDR3nt: TGTGCCAGCAGTGCTCTAGCGGGAGCGACCCAGTACTTC
abundance: -
j_gene: TRBJ2-5
v_gene: TRBV6-4
d_gene: TRBD2

CDR3aa: CASPGAGTEAFF
CDR3nt: TGTGCCAGCCCGGGTGCGGGGACTGAAGCTTTCTTT
abundance: -
j_gene: TRBJ1-1
v_gene: TRBV6-1
d_gene: -

CDR3aa: CASSPYGGAISYEQYF
CDR3nt: TGTGCCAGCTCACCATACGGGGGGGCGATTTCTTACGAGCAGTACTTC
abundance: -
j_gene: TRBJ2-7
v_gene: TRBV18
d_gene: TRBD2

CDR3aa: CASSLGGNSYNEQFF
CDR3nt: TGTGCCAGCAGCTTGGGGGGGAACTCCTACAATGAGCAGTTCTTC
abundance: -
j_gene: TRBJ2-1
v_gene: TRBV7-2
d_gene: TRBD2

CDR3aa: CASTQRGTKFF
CDR3nt: TGTGCCAGCACCCAGAGGGGGACAAAGTTCTTC
abundance: -
j_gene: TRBJ2-1
v_gene: TRBV7-2
d_gene: -

CDR3aa: CASGPGSDTQYF
CDR3nt: TGTGCCAGCGGGCCGGGATCAGATACGCAGTATTTT
abundance: -
j_gene: TRBJ2-3
v_gene: TRBV6-1
d_gene: -

CDR3aa: CASSLVPAQGKTQYF
CDR3nt: TGCGCCAGCAGCTTGGTACCGGCACAGGGGAAGACCCAGTACTTC
abundance: -
j_gene: TRBJ2-5
v_gene: TRBV5-1
d_gene: TRBD1

CDR3aa: CASSLARDSSTDTQYF
CDR3nt: TGTGCCAGCAGCTTGGCGCGAGATTCTAGCACAGATACGCAGTATTTT
abundance: -
j_gene: TRBJ2-3
v_gene: TRBV5-4
d_gene: -

CDR3aa: CSARDGVGQYF
CDR3nt: TGCAGTGCTAGAGACGGGGTCGGGCAGTACTTC
abundance: -
j_gene: TRBJ2-7
v_gene: TRBV20-1
d_gene: -

CDR3aa: CASSPRTDNYGYTF
CDR3nt: TGTGCCAGCTCACCACGGACAGACAACTATGGCTACACCTTC
abundance: -
j_gene: TRBJ1-2
v_gene: TRBV18
d_gene: -

CDR3aa: CASGGQGSVLNEQFF
CDR3nt: TGTGCCAGCGGAGGACAGGGATCGGTCTTGAATGAGCAGTTCTTC
abundance: -
j_gene: TRBJ2-1
v_gene: TRBV2
d_gene: TRBD1

CDR3aa: CITSGGEADTQYF
CDR3nt: TGCATCACCTCCGGCGGAGAGGCAGATACGCAGTATTTT
abundance: -
j_gene: TRBJ2-3
v_gene: TRBV29-1
d_gene: -

CDR3aa: CASSPGTGGNSGNTIYF
CDR3nt: TGTGCCAGCAGCCCAGGGACAGGGGGGAACTCTGGAAACACCATATATTTT
abundance: -
j_gene: TRBJ1-3
v_gene: TRBV9
d_gene: TRBD1

CDR3aa: CASRLTSGSYNEQFF
CDR3nt: TGTGCCAGCAGACTGACTAGCGGATCCTACAATGAGCAGTTCTTC
abundance: -
j_gene: TRBJ2-1
v_gene: TRBV6-5
d_gene: TRBD2

CDR3aa: CASSLGSGTGTYGYTF
CDR3nt: TGTGCCAGCAGCTTGGGATCCGGGACAGGTACTTATGGCTACACCTTC
abundance: few
j_gene: TRBJ1-2
v_gene: TRBV7-2
d_gene: TRBD1

CDR3aa: CASSFRLAGDYSTEAFF
CDR3nt: TGTGCCAGCAGCTTCAGGCTCGCAGGGGACTACTCCACTGAAGCTTTCTTT
abundance: -
j_gene: TRBJ1-1
v_gene: TRBV5-6
d_gene: -

CDR3aa: CASSLATGYYYEQYF
CDR3nt: TGTGCCAGCAGTCTGGCCACCGGGTACTACTACGAGCAGTACTTC
abundance: -
j_gene: TRBJ2-7
v_gene: TRBV28
d_gene: -

CDR3aa: CASSLDPTNTEAFF
CDR3nt: TGTGCCAGCAGCTTAGACCCCACTAACACTGAAGCTTTCTTT
abundance: -
j_gene: TRBJ1-1
v_gene: TRBV7-2
d_gene: -

CDR3aa: CASSLEASGSYEQYF
CDR3nt: TGCGCCAGCAGCTTGGAGGCTAGCGGTTCCTACGAGCAGTACTTC
abundance: -
j_gene: TRBJ2-7
v_gene: TRBV5-1
d_gene: TRBD2

CDR3aa: CAPRGANYGYTF
CDR3nt: TGTGCTCCACGAGGAGCTAACTATGGCTACACCTTC
abundance: -
j_gene: TRBJ1-2
v_gene: TRBV12-5
d_gene: -

CDR3aa: CASSGGFAEAFF
CDR3nt: TGTGCCAGCAGTGGGGGGTTCGCTGAAGCTTTCTTT
abundance: -
j_gene: TRBJ1-1
v_gene: TRBV28
d_gene: -

CDR3aa: CASSLGLNSGNTIYF
CDR3nt: TGTGCCAGCAGCTTAGGGCTGAACTCTGGAAACACCATATATTTT
abundance: -
j_gene: TRBJ1-3
v_gene: TRBV11-2
d_gene: -

CDR3aa: CASTPLGLSTDTQYF
CDR3nt: TGTGCCAGCACCCCTTTGGGACTTAGCACAGATACGCAGTATTTT
abundance: -
j_gene: TRBJ2-3
v_gene: TRBV6-6
d_gene: -

CDR3aa: CASSQGRQGEETQYF
CDR3nt: TGCGCCAGCAGCCAAGGCAGACAGGGAGAAGAGACCCAGTACTTC
abundance: -
j_gene: TRBJ2-5
v_gene: TRBV4-3
d_gene: TRBD1

CDR3aa: CASSRGQGAKSGNTIYF
CDR3nt: TGTGCCAGCAGCCGGGGACAGGGGGCTAAGTCTGGAAACACCATATATTTT
abundance: few
j_gene: TRBJ1-3
v_gene: TRBV11-3
d_gene: TRBD1

CDR3aa: CASSVDRQETQYF
CDR3nt: TGTGCCAGCAGCGTAGACAGACAAGAGACCCAGTACTTC
abundance: -
j_gene: TRBJ2-5
v_gene: TRBV9
d_gene: -

CDR3aa: CASRQQGMTGELFF
CDR3nt: TGTGCCAGTAGGCAACAGGGGATGACCGGGGAGCTGTTTTTT
abundance: -
j_gene: TRBJ2-2
v_gene: TRBV19
d_gene: TRBD1

CDR3aa: CASSHGLAGAEQFF
CDR3nt: TGTGCCAGCAGCCATGGACTAGCGGGAGCTGAGCAGTTCTTC
abundance: -
j_gene: TRBJ2-1
v_gene: TRBV7-3
d_gene: TRBD2

CDR3aa: CASSVVPGAGYGYTF
CDR3nt: TGTGCCAGCAGCGTAGTCCCAGGGGCGGGCTATGGCTACACCTTC
abundance: -
j_gene: TRBJ1-2
v_gene: TRBV9
d_gene: -

CDR3aa: CASSPGGLNYGYTF
CDR3nt: TGTGCCAGCAGCCCTGGGGGCCTTAACTATGGCTACACCTTC
abundance: -
j_gene: TRBJ1-2
v_gene: TRBV7-9
d_gene: -

CDR3aa: CAWTGQVNTEAFF
CDR3nt: TGTGCCTGGACGGGACAGGTGAACACTGAAGCTTTCTTT
abundance: -
j_gene: TRBJ1-1
v_gene: TRBV30
d_gene: TRBD1

CDR3aa: CASSEDRAIGPLHF
CDR3nt: TGTGCCAGCAGCGAGGACAGGGCGATAGGGCCCCTCCACTTT
abundance: few
j_gene: TRBJ1-6
v_gene: TRBV6-1
d_gene: TRBD1

CDR3aa: CASSYGTALSEQFF
CDR3nt: TGTGCCAGCAGTTACGGGACAGCACTTTCTGAGCAGTTCTTC
abundance: -
j_gene: TRBJ2-1
v_gene: TRBV6-5
d_gene: TRBD1